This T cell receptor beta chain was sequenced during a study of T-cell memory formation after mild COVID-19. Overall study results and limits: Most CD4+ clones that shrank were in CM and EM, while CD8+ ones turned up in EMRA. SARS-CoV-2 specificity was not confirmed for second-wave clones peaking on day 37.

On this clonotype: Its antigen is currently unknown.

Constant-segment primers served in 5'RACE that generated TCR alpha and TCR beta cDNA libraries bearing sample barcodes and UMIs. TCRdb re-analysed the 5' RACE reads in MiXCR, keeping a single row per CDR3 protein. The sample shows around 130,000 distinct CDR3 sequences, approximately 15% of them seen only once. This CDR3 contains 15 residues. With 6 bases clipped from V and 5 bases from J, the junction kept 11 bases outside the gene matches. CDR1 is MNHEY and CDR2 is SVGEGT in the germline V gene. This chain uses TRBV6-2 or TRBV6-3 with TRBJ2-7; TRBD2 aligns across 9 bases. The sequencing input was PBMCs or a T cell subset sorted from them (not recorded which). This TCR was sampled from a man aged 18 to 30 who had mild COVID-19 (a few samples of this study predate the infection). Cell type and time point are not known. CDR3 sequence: CASSHPSGGSHEQYV. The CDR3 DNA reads TGTGCCAGCAGCCACCCCAGCGGGGGGTCCCACGAGCAGTACGTC.